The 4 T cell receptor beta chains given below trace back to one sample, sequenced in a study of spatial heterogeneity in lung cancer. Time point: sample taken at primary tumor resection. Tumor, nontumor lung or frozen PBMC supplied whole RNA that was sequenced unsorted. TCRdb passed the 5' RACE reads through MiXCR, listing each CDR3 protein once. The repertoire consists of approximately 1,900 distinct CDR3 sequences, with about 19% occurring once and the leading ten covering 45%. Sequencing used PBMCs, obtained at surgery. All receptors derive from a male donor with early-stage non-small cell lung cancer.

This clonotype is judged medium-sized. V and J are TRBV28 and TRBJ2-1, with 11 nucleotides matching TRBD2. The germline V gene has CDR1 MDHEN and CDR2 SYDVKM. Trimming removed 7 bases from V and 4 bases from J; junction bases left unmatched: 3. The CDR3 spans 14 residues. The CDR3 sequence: CASIWTSGYNEQFF. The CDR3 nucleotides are TGTGCCAGCATCTGGACTAGCGGGTACAATGAGCAGTTCTTC.

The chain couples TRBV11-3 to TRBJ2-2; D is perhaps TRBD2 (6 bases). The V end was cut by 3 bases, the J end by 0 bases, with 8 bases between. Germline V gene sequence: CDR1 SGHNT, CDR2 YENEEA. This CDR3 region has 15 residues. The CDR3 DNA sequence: TGTGCCAGCAGCTTGGGACTGGCGAACACCGGGGAGCTGTTTTTT. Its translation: CASSLGLANTGELFF.

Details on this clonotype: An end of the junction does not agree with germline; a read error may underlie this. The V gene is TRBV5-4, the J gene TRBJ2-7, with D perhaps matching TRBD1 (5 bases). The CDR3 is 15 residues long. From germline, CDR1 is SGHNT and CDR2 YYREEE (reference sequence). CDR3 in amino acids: CASNLVGQGVYEQYF. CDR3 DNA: TGTGCCAGCAACTTGGTCGGACAAGGGGTCTACGAGCAGTACTTC.

The CDR3 loop reads CASSQGTSGQGVYCTSYNSPLHF. CDR3 in DNA: TGCGCCAGCAGCCAAGGGACATCCGGACAGGGGGTCTACTGTACCTCCTATAATTCACCCCTCCACTTT. The chain couples TRBV4-1 to TRBJ1-6, with 10 bases that match TRBD1. The CDR3 totals 23 residues. V lost 1 base and J lost 0; bases outside the gene matches: 18. Germline V CDR1 and CDR2: MGHRA, YSYEKL.